The T cell receptor (beta chain) under discussion was sequenced for a study of lymphopenia after photon versus proton radiotherapy (dated by TCRdb to about 2019). About the study as a whole: The study compared the immunological effects of photon versus proton radiation therapy in patients with gastrointestinal tumors who developed high-grade lymphopenia. The cohort included approximately 22 patients with gastrointestinal tumors who developed lymphopenia after receiving either photon or proton therapy. The study aimed to characterize how the two radiation modalities differ in their impact on the immune system. What the research found in general, with its limitations: Relative stability during treatment was observed in proton-treated patients, whereas loss of naive T cells and TCR diversity and gain of effector/memory populations were observed in photon-treated patients. Across the cohort, a larger post-nadir drop in TCR diversity was inversely correlated with overall survival time among patients who died. The authors looked at the survival association only in patients who died, and they framed better survival with proton therapy as a possibility rather than a demonstrated result. After the lymphocyte count nadir, photon-treated repertoires showed oligoclonal expansion, especially of CD8+ Temra cells, which drove the drop in diversity.

The library was obtained by the immunoSEQ multiplex PCR assay. Alongside multiparametric flow cytometry, deep sequencing of rearranged TCR beta loci was used to profile the T cell repertoires. In its TCRdb copy, this immuneACCESS table keeps in-frame sequences only and misses some clones. Where compared with another copy, unresolved V genes explain less than half of these, and the others have no known cause. For this sample there are roughly 25,000 clones; roughly 89% appear just once. Around 20% of the sample is in the top ten clones. This clone was detected only once. What this receptor recognizes is not known. No base-level quality is on record; no much larger clone is a single base apart. The germline V gene (reference sequence) supplies CDR1 GTSNPN and CDR2 SVGIG. Trimming removed 3 bases from V and 4 bases from J, leaving 9 bases between the germline ends. The CDR3 runs 12 residues from the cysteine to the phenylalanine. This entry keeps only the CDR3 DNA: 36 bases, framed from base 1.

The chain links TRBV30 with TRBJ2-5; D gene: possibly TRBD2, on 5 matching bases. The sequence was obtained from a man in his forties or fifties with gastric cancer. Source: peripheral blood, taken from a patient treated with photon-based radiotherapy. The CDR3 in this case is CAWRLGGETQYF. The bases are TGTGCCTGGAGACTAGGCGGAGAGACCCAGTACTTC.